The 15 T cell receptor beta chains below were found in one sample sequenced in a study of blood T cell repertoires in COVID-19. Clones were read by immunoSEQ multiplex PCR, and TCRdb kept only the in-frame ones, dropping some. The table records tens of thousands of clones, roughly 84% of them present only once. Source material: peripheral blood. The source is a man aged 55 to 70 with COVID-19, enrolled during active disease.

The rearrangement links TRBV6-5 to TRBJ2-5; 13 bases agree with TRBD2. Germline loops: CDR1 MNHEY, CDR2 SVGAGI. The V gene end was trimmed by 5 bases and the J gene end by 1 base; junction bases not matched to a gene: 1. CDR3 length equals 15 residues. The CDR3 DNA is TGTGCCAGCAGTAGACTAGCGGGAGGCCAAGAGACCCAGTACTTC. Its protein product is CASSRLAGGQETQYF.

This rearrangement joins TRBV19 to TRBJ2-1; TRBD2 might be the D (5 bases). Germline values: CDR1 LNHDA, CDR2 SQIVND (reference sequence). The CDR3 extends over 13 amino acids. Trimming removed 5 bases at V and 9 bases at J, with 14 bases between. CDR3 sequence reads: CASSPRTEGEQFF. CDR3 nucleotide sequence: TGTGCCAGTAGTCCGCGGACCGAGGGTGAGCAGTTCTTC.

As regards this clone: Distinct nucleotide sequences in the sample also encode this CDR3. CDR3 protein: CASSPRDTGNTIYF. CDR3 sequence (DNA): TGTGCCAGCTCACCGAGGGATACCGGAAACACCATATATTTT. The rearrangement links TRBV18 to TRBJ1-3, with unresolved D. Trimming removed 3 bases at V and 4 bases at J, with 10 bases between. This CDR3 contains 14 residues. CDR1 and CDR2 (germline): KGHSH, LQKENI.

This chain joins TRBV6-5 and TRBJ2-2, with D maybe TRBD2 (5 bases). This CDR3 is 15 amino acids long. Trimming left V 5 bases short and J 7 bases short, with 17 bases between. Germline V gene sequence: CDR1 MNHEY, CDR2 SVGAGI. CDR3 DNA sequence: TGTGCCAGCAGTCGGGGAGCAACTAGTCGCGGGGAGCTGTTTTTT. This codes for CASSRGATSRGELFF.

This chain links TRBV3-1 (or the pseudogene TRBV3-2) with TRBJ2-7; D unclear. Germline V gives CDR1 LGHDT, CDR2 YNNKEL (reference sequence). CDR3 size: 14 residues. V lost 0 bases and J 1 base, leaving 7 bases between the germline ends. The CDR3 here is CASSQDRGSYEQYF. The CDR3 region has the DNA TGTGCCAGCAGCCAAGATCGAGGTTCCTACGAGCAGTACTTC.

The chain recombines TRBV11-3 with TRBJ2-3, with 8 bases fitting TRBD2. J lost 2 bases, V lost 2 bases, and 9 bases had no gene match. Germline-derived CDR1 and CDR2 are SGHNT and YENEEA. This CDR3 comprises 17 residues. The CDR3 reads CASSLKGAGGATDTQYF. The CDR3 DNA reads TGTGCCAGCAGCTTAAAAGGGGCGGGAGGAGCCACAGATACGCAGTATTTT.

The V and J genes are TRBV10-3 and TRBJ1-1, with D maybe TRBD1 (5 bases). Germline V gene data show CDR1 as ENHRY and CDR2 as SYGVKD. The ends were cut back, 10 bases at V and 5 bases at J, with 14 bases in the middle. There are 12 residues in the CDR3. The CDR3 is CATTDLGTEAFF. CDR3 coding DNA: TGTGCCACGACAGATTTGGGGACTGAAGCTTTCTTT.

The rearrangement links TRBV15 to TRBJ2-4; 8 bases agree with TRBD1. The CDR3 has 14 residues. After removal of 1 base from V and 7 bases from J, the junction contained 3 bases not matched to a gene. From germline, CDR1 is LNHNV and CDR2 YYDKDF (reference sequence). The CDR3 DNA reads TGTGCCACCAGCAGAGTATCAGGGGGCAACATTCAGTACTTC. Protein sequence: CATSRVSGGNIQYF.

This rearrangement joins TRBV29-1 to TRBJ2-2; possible D gene TRBD1, 5 bases. Trimming removed 5 bases from V and 4 bases from J, with 11 bases in between. The CDR3 has 13 residues. CDR1 is SQVTM, CDR2 ANQGSEA, per germline. The CDR3 bases are TGCAGCGTTCCTAACCAGGGCACCGGGGAGCTGTTTTTT. It is translated as CSVPNQGTGELFF.

This rearrangement joins TRBV24-1 to TRBJ2-1, with 8 bases matching TRBD1. Trimming at V came to 1 base and at J to 6 bases, leaving 4 bases not matched to a gene. The CDR3 has 15 residues. The V gene's germline CDR1 is KGHDR and CDR2 SFDVKD. Here the CDR3 reads CATSDLRTGSNEQFF. Written as DNA, the CDR3 is TGTGCCACCAGTGATTTAAGGACAGGGTCCAATGAGCAGTTCTTC.

This sequence joins TRBV5-6 and TRBJ1-1; D is ambiguous. Germline-derived CDR1 and CDR2 are SGHDT and YYEEEE. This CDR3 spans 16 amino acids. The V and J ends lost 0 bases and 0 bases respectively, with 12 bases between them. CDR3 nucleotide sequence: TGTGCCAGCAGCTTGGGGGAGAACCTCATGAACACTGAAGCTTTCTTT. Its protein is CASSLGENLMNTEAFF.

The V gene is TRBV10-1, the J gene TRBJ2-3, with D perhaps TRBD2 (6 bases). From germline, CDR1 is WNHNN and CDR2 SYGVQD (reference sequence). This CDR3 has 15 residues. Trimming left V 2 bases short and J 2 bases short, with 11 bases between. The CDR3 DNA sequence: TGCGCCAGCAGTGAGAGTACTAGCCTCACAGATACGCAGTATTTT. Translation gives CASSESTSLTDTQYF.

This clone appeared once. The gene calls are TRBV19 and TRBJ2-2; 7 nucleotides agree with TRBD1. Trimming removed 7 bases from V and 4 bases from J; junction bases left unmatched: 12. Germline CDR1 LNHDA, CDR2 SQIVND (reference sequence). This CDR3 is 16 amino acids long. The CDR3 DNA sequence: TGTGCCAGTAATCCCGGGACAGCACAGTCCACCGGGGAGCTGTTTTTT. Amino acid sequence: CASNPGTAQSTGELFF.

The chain recombines TRBV5-1 with TRBJ1-1; TRBD1 matches at 9 bases. The CDR3 length is 14 residues. CDR1 and CDR2 (germline): SGHRS, YFSETQ. With V trimmed by 4 bases and J by 3 bases, 4 bases remained unmatched. CDR3 bases: TGCGCCAGCAGCGAGGGACAGGGTGACACTGAAGCTTTCTTT. This encodes CASSEGQGDTEAFF.

The gene calls are TRBV5-1 and TRBJ2-6; TRBD1 agrees at 7 bases. CDR3 length: 16 residues. Trimming took 4 bases from V and 4 from J; bases not matched to a gene: 8. Germline V gene sequence: CDR1 SGHRS, CDR2 YFSETQ. CDR3 loop: CASSRATGSGANVLTF. The CDR3, as DNA: TGCGCCAGCAGCCGGGCGACAGGGTCCGGGGCCAACGTCCTGACTTTC.